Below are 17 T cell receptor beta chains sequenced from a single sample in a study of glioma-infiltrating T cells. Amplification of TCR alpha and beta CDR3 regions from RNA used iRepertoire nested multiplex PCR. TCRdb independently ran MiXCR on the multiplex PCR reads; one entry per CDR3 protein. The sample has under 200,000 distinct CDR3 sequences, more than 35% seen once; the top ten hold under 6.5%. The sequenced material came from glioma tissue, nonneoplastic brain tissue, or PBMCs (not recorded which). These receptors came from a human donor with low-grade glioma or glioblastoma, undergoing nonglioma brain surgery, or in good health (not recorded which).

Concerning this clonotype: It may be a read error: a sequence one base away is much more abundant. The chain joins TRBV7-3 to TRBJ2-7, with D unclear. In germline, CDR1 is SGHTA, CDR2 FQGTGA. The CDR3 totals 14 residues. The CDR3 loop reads CATSLQPGTYEQYF. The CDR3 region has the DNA TGTGCCACCAGCCTCCAACCAGGTACCTACGAGCAGTACTTC. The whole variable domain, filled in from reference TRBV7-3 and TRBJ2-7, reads GAGVSQTPSNKVTEKGKYVELRCDPISGHTALYWYRQSLGQGPEFLIYFQGTGAADDSGLPNDRFFAVRPEGSVSTLKIQRTERGDSAVYLCATSLQPGTYEQYFGPGTRLTVT.

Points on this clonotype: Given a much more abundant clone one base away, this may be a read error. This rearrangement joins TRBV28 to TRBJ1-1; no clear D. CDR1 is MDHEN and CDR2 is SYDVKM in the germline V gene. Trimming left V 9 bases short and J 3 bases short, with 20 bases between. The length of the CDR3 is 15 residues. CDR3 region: CARSPNPRRHTEAFF. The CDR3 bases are TGTGCCAGAAGTCCGAACCCTCGCAGGCACACTGAAGCTTTCTTT.

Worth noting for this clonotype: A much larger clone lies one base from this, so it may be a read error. In nucleotides, the CDR3 is TGTGCCATCAGGCAGAGCTCTGGGGCCAACGTCCTGACTTTC. This encodes CAIRQSSGANVLTF. The chain uses TRBV6-5 and TRBJ2-6; D unclear. Trimming cost V 10 bases and J 0 bases, with 10 bases left between them. Per germline, CDR1 MNHEY and CDR2 SVGAGI. The length of the CDR3 is 14 residues.

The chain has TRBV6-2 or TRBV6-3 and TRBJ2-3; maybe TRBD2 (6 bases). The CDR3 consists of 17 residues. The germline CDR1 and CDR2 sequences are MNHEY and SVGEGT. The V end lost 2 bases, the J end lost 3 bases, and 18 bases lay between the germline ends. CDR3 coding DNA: TGTGCCAGCAGTTACGGACGTGCCGGGAGAGCGACAGATACGCAGTATTTT. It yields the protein CASSYGRAGRATDTQYF.

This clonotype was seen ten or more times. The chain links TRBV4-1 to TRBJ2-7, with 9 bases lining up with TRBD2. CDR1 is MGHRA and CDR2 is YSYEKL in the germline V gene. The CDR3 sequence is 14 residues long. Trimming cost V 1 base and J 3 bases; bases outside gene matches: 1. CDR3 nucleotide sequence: TGCGCCAGCAGCCAAGTACTAGCGGGCTACGAGCAGTACTTC. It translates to CASSQVLAGYEQYF.

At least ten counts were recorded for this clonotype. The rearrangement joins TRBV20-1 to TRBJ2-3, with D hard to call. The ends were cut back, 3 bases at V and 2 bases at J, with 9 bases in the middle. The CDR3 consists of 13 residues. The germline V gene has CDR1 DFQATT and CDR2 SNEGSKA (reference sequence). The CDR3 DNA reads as TGCAGTGCTAGCGTTGGTGCCACAGATACGCAGTATTTT. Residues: CSASVGATDTQYF.

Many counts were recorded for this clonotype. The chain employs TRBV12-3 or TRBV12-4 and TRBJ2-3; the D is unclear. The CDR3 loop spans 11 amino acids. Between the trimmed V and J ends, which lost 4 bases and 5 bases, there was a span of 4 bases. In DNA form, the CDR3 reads TGTGCCAGCAGTTATCGAGATACGCAGTATTTT. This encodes CASSYRDTQYF.

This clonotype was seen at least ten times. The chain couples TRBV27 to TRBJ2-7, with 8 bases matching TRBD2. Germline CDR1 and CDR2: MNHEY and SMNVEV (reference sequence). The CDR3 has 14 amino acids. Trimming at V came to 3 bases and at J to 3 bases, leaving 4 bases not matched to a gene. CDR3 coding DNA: TGTGCCAGCAGTTTCCGGGAGGGTCACTACGAGCAGTACTTC. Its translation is CASSFREGHYEQYF.

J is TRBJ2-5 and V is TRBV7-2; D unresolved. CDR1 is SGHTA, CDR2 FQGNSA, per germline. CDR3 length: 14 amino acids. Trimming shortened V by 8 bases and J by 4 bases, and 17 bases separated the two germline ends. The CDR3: CASSPPALLETQYF. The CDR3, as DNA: TGTGCCAGCTCCCCCCCGGCCCTGTTAGAGACCCAGTACTTC.

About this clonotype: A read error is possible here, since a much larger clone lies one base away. The CDR3 bases are TGTGCCATCAGGTCGACTAGCAGATCGAACACCGGGGAGCTGTTTTTT. Its translation is CAIRSTSRSNTGELFF. The chain links TRBV6-1 to TRBJ2-2; 7 bases line up with TRBD2. Germline loops: CDR1 MNHNS, CDR2 SASEGT. The CDR3 extends over 16 amino acids. The junction had 11 bases not matched to a gene; V was cut back by 10 bases and J by 0 bases.

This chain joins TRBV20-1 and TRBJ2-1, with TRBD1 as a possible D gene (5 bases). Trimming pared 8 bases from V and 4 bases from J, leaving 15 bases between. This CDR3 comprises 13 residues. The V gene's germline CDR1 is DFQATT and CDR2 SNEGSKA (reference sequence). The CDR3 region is CSPSPGKYNEQFF. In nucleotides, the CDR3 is TGCAGTCCCAGCCCAGGGAAGTACAATGAGCAGTTCTTC.

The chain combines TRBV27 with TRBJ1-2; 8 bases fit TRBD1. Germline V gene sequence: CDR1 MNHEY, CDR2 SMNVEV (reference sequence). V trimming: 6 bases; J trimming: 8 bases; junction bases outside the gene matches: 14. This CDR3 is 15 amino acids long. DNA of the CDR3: TGTGCCAGCAGACCGACAGGGGAAAGTATGCTAGGCTACACCTTC. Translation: CASRPTGESMLGYTF.

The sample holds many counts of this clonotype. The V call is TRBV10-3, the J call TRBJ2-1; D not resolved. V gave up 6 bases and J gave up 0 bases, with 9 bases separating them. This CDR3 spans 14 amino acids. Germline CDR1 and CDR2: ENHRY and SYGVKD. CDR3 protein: CAIRNLSSYNEQFF. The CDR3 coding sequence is TGTGCCATCAGGAACTTGAGCTCCTACAATGAGCAGTTCTTC.

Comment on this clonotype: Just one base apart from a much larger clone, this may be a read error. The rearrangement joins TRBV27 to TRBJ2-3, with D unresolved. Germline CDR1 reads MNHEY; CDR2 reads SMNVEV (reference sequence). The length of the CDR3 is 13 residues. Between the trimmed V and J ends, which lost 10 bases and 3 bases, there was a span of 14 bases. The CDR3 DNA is TGTGCCACCTCTAATAGGTCGACAGATACGCAGTATTTT. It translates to CATSNRSTDTQYF.

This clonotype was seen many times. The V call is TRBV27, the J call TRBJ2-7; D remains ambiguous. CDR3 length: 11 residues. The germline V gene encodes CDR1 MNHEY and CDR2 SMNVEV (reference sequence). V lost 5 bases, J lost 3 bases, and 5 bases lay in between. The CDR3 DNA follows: TGTGCCAGCAGTCACAACTACGAGCAGTACTTC. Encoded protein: CASSHNYEQYF.

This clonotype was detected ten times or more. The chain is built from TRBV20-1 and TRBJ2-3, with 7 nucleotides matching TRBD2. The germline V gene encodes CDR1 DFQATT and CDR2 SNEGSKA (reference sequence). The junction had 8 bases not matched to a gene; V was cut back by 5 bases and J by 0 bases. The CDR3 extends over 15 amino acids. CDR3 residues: CSAASTSASTDTQYF. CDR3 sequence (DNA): TGCAGTGCTGCTAGTACTAGCGCTAGCACAGATACGCAGTATTTT.

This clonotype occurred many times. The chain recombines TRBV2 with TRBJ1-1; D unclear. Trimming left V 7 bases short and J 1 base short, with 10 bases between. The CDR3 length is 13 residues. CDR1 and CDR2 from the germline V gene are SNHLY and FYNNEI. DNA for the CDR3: TGTGCCAGCATCTCCAGCCCGAACACTGAAGCTTTCTTT. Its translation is CASISSPNTEAFF.